This T cell receptor (beta chain) was observed in a study of cytomegalovirus exposure and HLA in healthy donors. Details on this clone: What it binds is unknown.

V lost 1 base, J lost 1 base, and 5 bases stayed unmatched. CDR1 and CDR2 (germline): SEHNR, FQNEAQ (reference sequence). The CDR3 contains 16 residues. PCR was performed using 60 Vbeta and 13 Jbeta primers. Some clones are missing from TCRdb's copy, which holds only in-frame ones; the method was immunoSEQ multiplex PCR. The table records about 100,000 clones, 65% to 85% of them present only once. The study's findings and limits: When the data were analyzed later, several of the most significant clusters appeared to be linked to common viral pathogens. Presence/absence analyses rested on an assumption that sequencing depth was roughly uniform across donors. There were a few CMV-associated chains whose specificity for CMV antigens was confirmed in vitro.

Sequencing was done on a sample of PBMCs. This receptor was taken from a man aged 25 to 40 in good health and CMV-seronegative. The chain couples TRBV7-9 to TRBJ2-5; 8 bases fit TRBD1. CDR3 loop: CASSLVRRGPQETQYF. The CDR3, as DNA: TGTGCCAGCAGCTTAGTGCGCAGGGGGCCCCAAGAGACCCAGTACTTC.